These 6 T cell receptor beta chains were all obtained from the same sample, sequenced in a study of blood T cell repertoires in COVID-19. Here immunoSEQ multiplex PCR was the method, and the copy in TCRdb shows in-frame clones only, minus some. The sample lists under 300,000 clones; about 88% were seen once. Sample: peripheral blood. The receptors derive from a woman aged 40 to 50 who had recovered from COVID-19.

V and J are TRBV12-3 or TRBV12-4 and TRBJ2-7; no clear D. The V end lost 5 bases, the J end lost 6 bases, and 11 bases lay between the germline ends. CDR3 length: 12 residues. CDR3: CASSDTVGEQYF. As DNA, the CDR3 is TGTGCCAGCAGTGACACAGTAGGCGAGCAGTACTTC.

The V gene is TRBV7-2, the J gene TRBJ1-1; the D is unclear. CDR3 length: 16 amino acids. With 3 bases removed from V and 0 bases from J, the gap between germline ends came to 14 bases. Germline-derived CDR1 and CDR2 are SGHTA and FQGNSA. CDR3 bases: TGTGCCAGCAGCTTCCTTCCCTCGCGCTTGAACACTGAAGCTTTCTTT. This encodes CASSFLPSRLNTEAFF.

The chain employs TRBV5-1 and TRBJ1-3; the match to TRBD1 covers 7 bases. Trimming cost V 4 bases and J 4 bases; bases outside gene matches: 8. CDR1 SGHRS and CDR2 YFSETQ come from the germline V gene. The CDR3 contains 15 residues. The CDR3 loop is CASSQETGSGNTIYF. The CDR3 DNA follows: TGCGCCAGCAGCCAAGAGACAGGGTCAGGAAACACCATATATTTT. The complete variable domain, with remaining parts taken from reference TRBV5-1 and TRBJ1-3, reads KAGVTQTPRYLIKTRGQQVTLSCSPISGHRSVSWYQQTPGQGLQFLFEYFSETQRNKGNFPGRFSGRQFSNSRSEMNVSTLELGDSALYLCASSQETGSGNTIYFGEGSWLTVV.

This clone was detected a few times. The rearrangement joins TRBV6-5 to TRBJ2-3, with TRBD2 as a possible D gene (6 bases). Germline V lookup: CDR1 MNHEY, CDR2 SVGAGI. The germline V and J ends were trimmed by 7 bases and 2 bases, with 16 bases remaining between them. The CDR3 contains 15 residues. CDR3 sequence reads: CASKLDRGTTDTQYF. CDR3 in DNA: TGTGCCAGCAAATTAGACCGGGGGACCACAGATACGCAGTATTTT.

The J gene is TRBJ2-2, the V gene TRBV11-2; possible D gene TRBD2, 5 bases. Trimming removed 0 bases from V and 3 bases from J, with 11 bases in between. The CDR3 sequence is 16 residues long. Germline V CDR1 and CDR2: SGHAT, FQNNGV. The CDR3 here is CASSLEGGFYTGELFF. In DNA, the CDR3 is TGTGCCAGCAGCTTAGAAGGAGGTTTTTACACCGGGGAGCTGTTTTTT.

The chain recombines TRBV3-1 (or the pseudogene TRBV3-2) with TRBJ2-5; D might be TRBD1 (6 bases). Between the trimmed V and J ends, which lost 4 bases and 5 bases, there was a span of 14 bases. This CDR3 is 14 amino acids long. The germline V gene has CDR1 LGHDT and CDR2 YNNKEL (reference sequence). CDR3 DNA sequence: TGTGCCAGCAGCCTAAAGACAGGCAGGGAGACCCAGTACTTC. As protein: CASSLKTGRETQYF.